Below, 28 T cell receptor beta chains from the same sample are listed, as sequenced in a study of blood T cell repertoires in COVID-19. Libraries were prepared by immunoSEQ multiplex PCR; TCRdb keeps only in-frame clonotypes and omits some of them. The sample includes about 270,000 clones, 75% to 90% of them seen just once. The sample consisted of peripheral blood. The receptors here all came from a woman aged 70 to 79 with acute or convalescent COVID-19.

This sequence joins TRBV28 and TRBJ1-1; D is uncertain. Trimming removed 3 bases at V and 5 bases at J, with 16 bases between. CDR3 size: 15 residues. Germline V gene data show CDR1 as MDHEN and CDR2 as SYDVKM. The CDR3 region has the DNA TGTGCCAGCAGTTTCGAGCCGGGGTATGTTACTGAAGCTTTCTTT. Its translation: CASSFEPGYVTEAFF.

The V and J genes are TRBV12-3 or TRBV12-4 and TRBJ1-1; D uncertain. Trimming shortened V by 6 bases and J by 8 bases, and 10 bases separated the two germline ends. The CDR3 sequence is 11 residues long. CDR3 sequence: CASSAGLEAFF. As DNA, the CDR3 is TGTGCCAGCAGCGCGGGGTTAGAAGCTTTCTTT.

This clone has a handful of counts. This chain links TRBV19 with TRBJ1-1; a possible D gene is TRBD1 (5 bases). From germline, CDR1 is LNHDA and CDR2 SQIVND (reference sequence). The CDR3 is 16 residues long. Trimming took 7 bases from V and 4 from J, leaving 22 bases between them. Here the CDR3 DNA reads TGTGCCAGTATGGAAGACAGACGCCGACCTTCCACTGAAGCTTTCTTT. It is translated as CASMEDRRRPSTEAFF.

The V and J genes are TRBV10-2 and TRBJ1-1, with D maybe TRBD1 (6 bases). There are 16 residues in the CDR3. V was pared by 5 bases and J by 3 bases, with 19 bases between. Germline CDR1 and CDR2: WSHSY and SAAADI. CDR3 DNA sequence: TGCGCCAGCAGTCCGACCGTACAGGGCCCGGACACTGAAGCTTTCTTT. Translating it yields CASSPTVQGPDTEAFF.

CDR3 sequence: CASSGASGAGGYNEQFF. CDR3 in DNA: TGTGCCAGCAGTGGAGCCTCTGGAGCGGGGGGTTACAATGAGCAGTTCTTC. This sequence joins TRBV6-1 and TRBJ2-1; 9 nucleotides agree with TRBD2. The CDR3 runs to 17 residues. The germline CDR1 and CDR2 sequences are MNHNS and SASEGT. Losses at the gene ends were 4 bases for V and 4 bases for J; bases not matched to a gene: 11.

Only a few counts were recorded for this clone. The chain carries TRBV3-1 (or the pseudogene TRBV3-2) and TRBJ1-3; 7 positions match TRBD1. There are 16 residues in the CDR3. CDR1 and CDR2 from the germline V gene are LGHDT and YNNKEL (reference sequence). Trimming at V came to 4 bases and at J to 2 bases, leaving 8 bases not matched to a gene. The CDR3 nucleotides read TGTGCCAGCAGCCGACGAGGACAGGTGGCTGGAAACACCATATATTTT. This translates into CASSRRGQVAGNTIYF.

The rearrangement joins TRBV5-6 to TRBJ1-1; 9 nucleotides match TRBD1. Germline V CDR1 and CDR2: SGHDT, YYEEEE. This CDR3 contains 15 residues. V trimming: 2 bases; J trimming: 8 bases; junction bases outside the gene matches: 10. Written as DNA, the CDR3 is TGTGCCAGCAGCTTATTACTGCTGACAGGGGGAGAAGCTTTCTTT. This codes for CASSLLLLTGGEAFF.

This clone appeared a few times. The V call is TRBV30, the J call TRBJ2-2, with a weak D call TRBD2 (6 bases). Germline V gives CDR1 GTSNPN, CDR2 SVGIG (reference sequence). Trimming shortened V by 0 bases and J by 1 base, and 9 bases separated the two germline ends. The CDR3 runs 15 residues. Here the CDR3 DNA reads TGTGCCTGGAGTGTAGGAGGGTTGAACACCGGGGAGCTGTTTTTT. It specifies CAWSVGGLNTGELFF.

The chain links TRBV9 to TRBJ2-1; perhaps TRBD2 as D (7 bases). V dropped 3 bases and J dropped 11 bases, with 12 bases sitting between them. CDR3 length: 12 amino acids. Germline CDR1 reads SGDLS; CDR2 reads YYNGEE. The CDR3 DNA reads TGTGCCAGCAGCGCCGAGGGGGGGAAGCAGTTCTTC. Amino acid sequence: CASSAEGGKQFF.

This clone has only one observation. The CDR3: CASSVGPSAGETQYF. The CDR3 DNA sequence: TGTGCCAGCAGCGTAGGGCCCTCGGCAGGGGAGACCCAGTACTTC. This sequence joins TRBV9 and TRBJ2-5; D is possibly TRBD1 (5 bases). The CDR3 totals 15 residues. Germline values: CDR1 SGDLS, CDR2 YYNGEE. Trimming took 0 bases from V and 5 from J, leaving 14 bases between them.

This clone turned up a few times. The chain employs TRBV19 and TRBJ1-5; 12 nucleotides align to TRBD1. V gave up 9 bases and J gave up 5 bases; unmatched junction bases: 5. Germline V gives CDR1 LNHDA, CDR2 SQIVND (reference sequence). The CDR3 consists of 14 residues. The CDR3 spells CASRGQGADQPQHF. CDR3 sequence (DNA): TGTGCCAGCCGGGGACAGGGGGCAGATCAGCCCCAGCATTTT.

The V call is TRBV20-1, the J call TRBJ1-4; no reliable D call. CDR1 is DFQATT, CDR2 SNEGSKA, per germline (reference sequence). V lost 3 bases and J 12 bases, leaving 14 bases between the germline ends. The CDR3 spans 12 residues. The CDR3 reads CSASQAGSELFF. CDR3 nucleotide sequence: TGCAGTGCTAGTCAGGCGGGGTCAGAACTGTTTTTT.

V gene TRBV2 combines with J gene TRBJ1-1; maybe TRBD1 (6 bases). This CDR3 is 11 amino acids long. The germline V gene has CDR1 SNHLY and CDR2 FYNNEI. Trimming took off 6 bases at V and 8 bases at J, with 10 bases between the two ends. Here the CDR3 DNA reads TGTGCCAGCAGATTACAGGGAGAAGCTTTCTTT. It encodes CASRLQGEAFF.

The genes are TRBV6-5 and TRBJ2-3; tentative D call: TRBD2 (7 bases). This CDR3 is built from 14 residues. CDR1 is MNHEY, CDR2 SVGAGI, per germline. Trimming left V 4 bases short and J 6 bases short, with 14 bases between. DNA of the CDR3: TGTGCCAGCAGTTGGGGGGGGGCGGAGGATACGCAGTATTTT. Protein sequence: CASSWGGAEDTQYF.

The V gene is TRBV5-1, the J gene TRBJ1-2, with D unclear. The CDR3 sequence is 15 residues long. V lost 4 bases, J lost 12 bases, and 25 bases lay in between. The V gene's germline CDR1 is SGHRS and CDR2 YFSETQ. This chain's CDR3 is CASSLPGSPFKADTF. For the CDR3, the DNA is TGCGCCAGCAGCCTTCCCGGATCCCCTTTTAAGGCGGACACCTTC.

The chain employs TRBV7-9 and TRBJ2-7; D might be TRBD2 (5 bases). Trimming removed 5 bases at V and 5 bases at J, with 10 bases between. Germline V gives CDR1 SEHNR, CDR2 FQNEAQ (reference sequence). CDR3 length: 12 residues. The CDR3 here is CASSPRRDEQYF. The CDR3 DNA is TGTGCCAGCAGCCCCCGGCGGGACGAGCAGTACTTC.

This rearrangement joins TRBV4-2 to TRBJ1-5; D possibly corresponds to TRBD1 (6 bases). Trimming removed 0 bases from V and 4 bases from J, with 13 bases in between. The CDR3 loop spans 16 amino acids. CDR1 is LGHNA and CDR2 is YNFKEQ in the germline V gene. In DNA form, the CDR3 reads TGTGCCAGCAGCCAAGAAATTGGACAGTATAATCAGCCCCAGCATTTT. This encodes CASSQEIGQYNQPQHF.

The V gene is TRBV2, the J gene TRBJ2-3; TRBD2 might be the D (6 bases). CDR1 is SNHLY and CDR2 is FYNNEI in the germline V gene. Trimming removed 4 bases from V and 8 bases from J, with 16 bases in between. The CDR3 totals 14 residues. This CDR3 reads CASSARGTGGTQYF. The CDR3 bases are TGTGCCAGCAGTGCCCGGGGGACGGGCGGTACGCAGTATTTT.

The genes are TRBV15 and TRBJ1-3; TRBD1 is a possible D gene (5 bases). The CDR3 sequence is 13 residues long. With 7 bases removed from V and 3 bases from J, the gap between germline ends came to 10 bases. Looked up from germline, CDR1 is LNHNV and CDR2 is YYDKDF (reference sequence). The CDR3 sequence: CATTAGVGNTIYF. The CDR3 bases are TGTGCCACCACCGCGGGGGTTGGAAACACCATATATTTT.

The table lists this clone with a count of one. This sequence joins TRBV29-1 and TRBJ2-1, with D possibly being TRBD2 (5 bases). The ends were cut back, 7 bases at V and 4 bases at J, with 14 bases in the middle. Germline assignment: CDR1 SQVTM and CDR2 ANQGSEA. This CDR3 contains 13 residues. CDR3 coding DNA: TGCAGCGCCCTCCGTGGAGGATACAATGAGCAGTTCTTC. It yields the protein CSALRGGYNEQFF.

The V and J genes are TRBV6-2 or TRBV6-3 and TRBJ1-1, with 8 bases aligning to TRBD1. V was pared by 6 bases and J by 6 bases, with 3 bases of the junction left unmatched. CDR3 length: 12 residues. Germline V gene data show CDR1 as MNHEY and CDR2 as SVGEGT. The CDR3 sequence: CASSLTGAEAFF. The CDR3 coding sequence is TGTGCCAGCAGCTTGACAGGGGCTGAAGCTTTCTTT.

V is TRBV24-1 and J is TRBJ1-5; D gene unclear. V dropped 9 bases and J dropped 6 bases, with 11 bases sitting between them. CDR1 is KGHDR, CDR2 SFDVKD, per germline. This CDR3 is built from 12 residues. The CDR3 nucleotides are TGTGCCACCTGGGAGCATGGTCAGCCCCAGCATTTT. Its protein product is CATWEHGQPQHF.

This sequence joins TRBV7-9 and TRBJ1-1; D not certain. CDR1 and CDR2 from the germline V gene are SEHNR and FQNEAQ (reference sequence). This CDR3 spans 13 amino acids. With 5 bases removed from V and 5 bases from J, the gap between germline ends came to 12 bases. The CDR3 DNA is TGTGCCAGCAGCCGTGCGGTGAGGACTGAAGCTTTCTTT. This sequence encodes CASSRAVRTEAFF.

The chain joins TRBV29-1 to TRBJ1-2; a weak D match, TRBD1 (6 bases). V was trimmed by 3 bases and J by 4 bases, leaving 12 bases between them. The length of the CDR3 is 13 residues. Germline V gene data show CDR1 as SQVTM and CDR2 as ANQGSEA. CDR3 sequence (DNA): TGCAGCGTTGACAGGGGTGCCTTCTATGGCTACACCTTC. Its translation: CSVDRGAFYGYTF.

The chain combines TRBV14 with TRBJ2-7, with 8 bases lining up with TRBD2. V dropped 1 base and J dropped 4; count of bases not matched to a gene: 3. Germline CDR1 SGHDN, CDR2 FVKESK. The CDR3 totals 14 residues. Here the CDR3 reads CASSQVRGGYEQYF. CDR3 DNA sequence: TGTGCCAGCAGCCAAGTACGGGGGGGTTACGAGCAGTACTTC.

The count of this clone is one. The V call is TRBV6-1, the J call TRBJ2-7; perhaps TRBD2 as D (7 bases). Germline CDR1 MNHNS, CDR2 SASEGT. Between the trimmed V and J ends, which lost 0 bases and 4 bases, there was a span of 16 bases. CDR3 size: 16 residues. The CDR3 sequence is CASSEARGARIYEQYF. The CDR3, as DNA: TGTGCCAGCAGTGAAGCTCGGGGGGCCAGGATTTACGAGCAGTACTTC.

This clone was counted a few times. This chain joins TRBV7-8 and TRBJ2-5; 8 nucleotides match TRBD1. Looked up from germline, CDR1 is SGHVS and CDR2 is FQNEAQ. V was clipped by 5 bases and J by 5 bases; unmatched bases: 7. CDR3 length: 14 amino acids. The CDR3 protein is CASSGSGGGETQYF. The DNA of the CDR3 is TGTGCCAGCAGCGGATCAGGGGGCGGGGAGACCCAGTACTTC.

The chain couples TRBV6-5 to TRBJ1-3; D uncertain. The V gene lost 0 bases and the J gene lost 5 bases, with 11 bases spanning the gap. The length of the CDR3 is 15 residues. Germline V gene sequence: CDR1 MNHEY, CDR2 SVGAGI. For the CDR3, the DNA is TGTGCCAGCAGTTACTCGAGAGGGTTACGAAACACCATATATTTT. Its translation: CASSYSRGLRNTIYF.